This TCR beta chain was identified during a study of T cell repertoires in aging, cancer and after chemotherapy. Study at large: Repeat sampling of healthy donors over several months to years showed clear clonal overlap.

This clonotype was observed a single time. The antigen is not known. Study outcomes and limitations: Loss of evenness, beyond lost richness, contributed to age-related TCR diversity decline in cancer patients. Rebound thymic output was suggested by rising median generation probability during chemotherapy in each cancer cohort. Compared with age-matched healthy donors, untreated hematological or solid cancer patients showed higher blood TCR clonality.

Rearranged V-D-J TRB sequences were amplified with a mixed TRB-A/B primer pool. TCRdb re-called the multiplex PCR reads through MiXCR, storing one row per CDR3 protein. The sample shows 13,000 or so distinct CDR3 sequences, less than 30% of them seen only once. TCR beta rearrangements were amplified from peripheral blood genomic DNA. Sequencing was carried out using blood. The receptor's source is a human donor in good health.

CDR3 loop: CASSPGQGTYNEQFF. Here the CDR3 DNA reads TGCGCCAGCAGCCCGGGACAGGGGACCTACAATGAGCAGTTCTTC. The V call is TRBV5-1, the J call TRBJ2-1; 10 bases agree with TRBD1. CDR1 is SGHRS, CDR2 YFSETQ, per germline. The CDR3 is made up of 15 amino acids. Trimming removed 4 bases from V and 2 bases from J; junction bases left unmatched: 3.